The 29 T cell receptor beta chains listed next were all sequenced from one sample in a study of long-term antiretroviral therapy in people with HIV. Assay version v3.0 of immunoSEQ was used, and it was run at survey level. The repertoire was sequenced with immunoSEQ multiplex PCR; TCRdb's copy has only in-frame clones and lacks some. This table holds about 34,000 clones, 94% found once. Sequenced here: unsorted PBMCs, sampled 5 to 5.5 years after starting antiretroviral therapy. The receptors were sampled from a woman in her forties or fifties with HIV.

This rearrangement joins TRBV7-9 to TRBJ1-2; 8 nucleotides agree with TRBD1. CDR1 is SEHNR, CDR2 FQNEAQ, per germline (reference sequence). V was pared by 10 bases and J by 6 bases, with 13 bases of the junction left unmatched. This CDR3 region has 14 residues. The CDR3 nucleotides are TGTGCCACCTATCCTCCCCAGGACAGGGATGGCTACACCTTC. It yields the protein CATYPPQDRDGYTF.

V usage is TRBV5-1 and J usage is TRBJ2-7; 10 bases line up with TRBD1. Germline CDR1 and CDR2: SGHRS and YFSETQ. V was clipped by 3 bases and J by 4 bases; unmatched bases: 4. The CDR3 has 14 amino acids. The CDR3 DNA reads TGCGCCAGCAGCTGGACAGGGGGGAGGTACGAGCAGTACTTC. As protein: CASSWTGGRYEQYF.

The chain joins TRBV6-1 to TRBJ2-7; D is undetermined. Deletions cut 1 base from V and 3 bases from J, with 10 bases between. This CDR3 region has 14 residues. The germline V gene has CDR1 MNHNS and CDR2 SASEGT. The CDR3: CASSEGSLNYEQYF. CDR3 in DNA: TGTGCCAGCAGTGAAGGGTCTCTGAACTACGAGCAGTACTTC.

The chain uses TRBV5-1 and TRBJ1-2; 11 nucleotides agree with TRBD1. CDR3 length: 14 residues. Germline V gives CDR1 SGHRS, CDR2 YFSETQ. J lost 6 bases, V lost 0 bases, and 1 base had no gene match. CDR3 protein: CASSLGTGGHGYTF. The CDR3 DNA reads TGCGCCAGCAGCTTGGGGACAGGGGGCCATGGCTACACCTTC. The full variable domain, with the rest looked up from reference TRBV5-1 and TRBJ1-2, is KAGVTQTPRYLIKTRGQQVTLSCSPISGHRSVSWYQQTPGQGLQFLFEYFSETQRNKGNFPGRFSGRQFSNSRSEMNVSTLELGDSALYLCASSLGTGGHGYTFGSGTRLTVV.

The CDR3 DNA is TGTGCCAGCAGCTTAGTGGGGGGGCCGGAGACCCAGTACTTC. This encodes CASSLVGGPETQYF. The V and J genes are TRBV7-9 and TRBJ2-5; tentative D call: TRBD2 (7 bases). The CDR3 sequence is 14 residues long. Per germline, CDR1 SEHNR and CDR2 FQNEAQ (reference sequence). V shed 1 base and J shed 5 bases, with 11 bases lying between them.

The CDR3 region has the DNA TGTGCCAGCAGCTCGGGACAGCCGAACACTGAAGCTTTCTTT. This codes for CASSSGQPNTEAFF. The chain recombines TRBV7-3 with TRBJ1-1; 7 bases align to TRBD1. The CDR3 length is 14 residues. Looked up from germline, CDR1 is SGHTA and CDR2 is FQGTGA. J lost 1 base, V lost 4 bases, and 3 bases had no gene match.

The rearrangement joins TRBV7-2 to TRBJ2-7; D ambiguous. Trimming shortened V by 2 bases and J by 3 bases, and 8 bases separated the two germline ends. The CDR3 consists of 13 residues. Germline V gives CDR1 SGHTA, CDR2 FQGNSA. The CDR3 DNA reads TGTGCCAGCAGCTTATCGACGGGCTACGAGCAGTACTTC. Protein: CASSLSTGYEQYF.

The chain joins TRBV7-2 to TRBJ2-1; 8 bases fit TRBD2. CDR3 length equals 16 residues. CDR1 and CDR2 from the germline V gene are SGHTA and FQGNSA. Trimming at V came to 0 bases and at J to 9 bases, leaving 10 bases not matched to a gene. The CDR3 loop reads CASSLAMAGGAFEQFF. The CDR3 DNA reads as TGTGCCAGCAGCTTAGCGATGGCCGGGGGGGCATTTGAGCAGTTCTTC.

The chain uses TRBV2 and TRBJ2-3, with 7 bases matching TRBD1. The germline CDR1 and CDR2 sequences are SNHLY and FYNNEI. Germline trimming cut 6 bases from V and 1 base from J; bases unmatched to any gene: 7. CDR3 size: 15 residues. In DNA form, the CDR3 reads TGTGCCAGCAGCCGAATGGGACAGCGCACAGATACGCAGTATTTT. Amino acids: CASSRMGQRTDTQYF.

The gene calls are TRBV30 and TRBJ1-4; TRBD1 is a possible D gene (5 bases). This CDR3 spans 15 amino acids. Germline V gene data show CDR1 as GTSNPN and CDR2 as SVGIG (reference sequence). Trimming shortened V by 3 bases and J by 2 bases, and 13 bases separated the two germline ends. CDR3 amino acids: CAWRARGRTNEKLFF. Here the CDR3 DNA reads TGTGCCTGGAGAGCCCGGGGACGGACTAATGAAAAACTGTTTTTT.

This chain connects TRBV7-3 to TRBJ2-1, with 8 bases that match TRBD2. Trimming took 5 bases from V and 7 from J; bases not matched to a gene: 7. CDR3 length equals 14 residues. The germline gives CDR1 SGHTA, CDR2 FQGTGA. The CDR3 is CASSQAGGWNEQFF. Here the CDR3 DNA reads TGTGCCAGCAGCCAGGCGGGGGGTTGGAATGAGCAGTTCTTC.

The chain links TRBV5-4 to TRBJ2-5, with a weak D call TRBD1 (6 bases). This CDR3 contains 15 residues. V gave up 7 bases and J gave up 5 bases, with 21 bases separating them. Germline V gene data show CDR1 as SGHNT and CDR2 as YYREEE (reference sequence). CDR3 coding DNA: TGTGCCAGCGGGTTACAGGGAATTCTCGGGGAGACCCAGTACTTC. Translating gives CASGLQGILGETQYF.

This sequence joins TRBV7-9 and TRBJ1-1; D is unclear. V lost 3 bases and J lost 5, with 7 bases in between. The V gene's germline CDR1 is SEHNR and CDR2 FQNEAQ (reference sequence). CDR3 length: 12 residues. The CDR3 is CASSFLYTEAFF. CDR3 nucleotides: TGTGCCAGCAGCTTTCTATATACTGAAGCTTTCTTT.

This chain joins TRBV7-2 and TRBJ2-1; 7 bases line up with TRBD1. V shed 5 bases, J shed 0 bases, and the junction held 7 bases outside the gene matches. The CDR3 has 16 residues. The germline CDR1 and CDR2 sequences are SGHTA and FQGNSA. The CDR3 region is CASSRLGGGSYNEQFF. As DNA, the CDR3 is TGTGCCAGCAGCCGTTTAGGGGGCGGCTCCTACAATGAGCAGTTCTTC.

For the CDR3, the DNA is TGTGCCAGCAGCCTACAGGGCGCTAACTATGGCTACACCTTC. It is translated as CASSLQGANYGYTF. The chain couples TRBV27 to TRBJ1-2; D is possibly TRBD1 (6 bases). The CDR3 length is 14 residues. V was pared by 6 bases and J by 0 bases, with 11 bases between. Germline V lookup: CDR1 MNHEY, CDR2 SMNVEV (reference sequence).

In its sample, this clone was seen once. The CDR3 spells CASSLEAGRYGYTF. The CDR3 coding sequence is TGCGCCAGCAGCTTGGAGGCAGGGAGGTATGGCTACACCTTC. V and J are TRBV5-1 and TRBJ1-2; a weak D match, TRBD1 (5 bases). This CDR3 has 14 amino acids. V shed 0 bases and J shed 5 bases, with 11 bases lying between them. The germline gives CDR1 SGHRS, CDR2 YFSETQ.

This rearrangement joins TRBV10-2 to TRBJ1-5; D may be TRBD1 (5 bases). V gave up 6 bases and J gave up 1 base, with 7 bases separating them. Germline assignment: CDR1 WSHSY and CDR2 SAAADI. The CDR3 is made up of 13 amino acids. As DNA, the CDR3 is TGCGCCAGCAGCCGGGACAGCAATCAGCCCCAGCATTTT. Its translation is CASSRDSNQPQHF.

This chain joins TRBV2 and TRBJ2-2; 12 bases map to TRBD2. V shed 5 bases, J shed 4 bases, and the junction held 5 bases outside the gene matches. Germline CDR1 SNHLY, CDR2 FYNNEI. The CDR3 is 16 residues long. The CDR3 DNA reads TGTGCCAGCAGTCCCGGGACTAGCGGGTCCACCGGGGAGCTGTTTTTT. It is translated as CASSPGTSGSTGELFF. The complete variable domain, with remaining parts taken from reference TRBV2 and TRBJ2-2, reads EPEVTQTPSHQVTQMGQEVILRCVPISNHLYFYWYRQILGQKVEFLVSFYNNEISEKSEIFDDQFSVERPDGSNFTLKIRSTKLEDSAMYFCASSPGTSGSTGELFFGEGSRLTVL.

This chain connects TRBV5-8 to TRBJ2-3; TRBD1 matches at 8 bases. Germline V lookup: CDR1 SGHTS, CDR2 YDEGEE. V was pared by 4 bases and J by 0 bases, with 4 bases of the junction left unmatched. The CDR3 runs to 15 residues. The DNA for the CDR3 is TGTGCCAGCAGCAAGGGACAGGCTAGCACAGATACGCAGTATTTT. Protein sequence: CASSKGQASTDTQYF. Filled out from reference TRBV5-8 and TRBJ2-3, the complete variable domain reads EAGVTQSPTHLIKTRGQQATLRCSPISGHTSVYWYQQALGLGLQFLLWYDEGEERNRGNFPPRFSGRQFPNYSSELNVNALELEDSALYLCASSKGQASTDTQYFGPGTRLTVL.

The rearrangement links TRBV4-1 to TRBJ2-1; 9 bases fit TRBD2. The V gene's germline CDR1 is MGHRA and CDR2 YSYEKL. This CDR3 has 16 residues. The trim removed 1 base at V and 6 bases at J, leaving 7 bases unmatched. CDR3 nucleotides: TGCGCCAGCAGCCAAGTTGGCGGGGGGGCAGGCAATGAGCAGTTCTTC. Residues: CASSQVGGGAGNEQFF.

This chain connects TRBV2 to TRBJ1-1; 7 bases fit TRBD1. The germline V gene has CDR1 SNHLY and CDR2 FYNNEI. CDR3 size: 13 residues. The junction had 6 bases not matched to a gene; V was cut back by 6 bases and J by 5 bases. The CDR3 loop reads CASSSGGRTEAFF. The CDR3 DNA sequence: TGTGCCAGCAGCTCAGGGGGGCGGACTGAAGCTTTCTTT.

The chain combines TRBV18 with TRBJ1-4; D possibly corresponds to TRBD1 (5 bases). Germline lookup yields CDR1 KGHSH and CDR2 LQKENI. CDR3 length: 17 residues. Between the trimmed V and J ends, which lost 4 bases and 0 bases, there was a span of 15 bases. The CDR3 protein is CASSRASLTATNEKLFF. The CDR3, as DNA: TGTGCCAGCTCACGCGCTAGCTTGACAGCAACTAATGAAAAACTGTTTTTT.

The chain has TRBV9 and TRBJ2-3, with 8 positions matching TRBD2. V shed 1 base and J 5 bases; nucleotides not matched to a gene: 6. From germline, CDR1 is SGDLS and CDR2 YYNGEE. The CDR3 contains 15 residues. CDR3 sequence: CASSVRAGGGDTQYF. The CDR3 DNA is TGTGCCAGCAGCGTAAGGGCGGGGGGTGGAGATACGCAGTATTTT.

V usage is TRBV5-4 and J usage is TRBJ2-3; 8 bases are shared with TRBD2. V dropped 5 bases and J dropped 6; count of bases not matched to a gene: 8. The CDR3 runs to 14 residues. Per germline, CDR1 SGHNT and CDR2 YYREEE (reference sequence). The CDR3 DNA reads as TGTGCCAGCAGTACGGGACTAGAAACCGATACGCAGTATTTT. It specifies CASSTGLETDTQYF.

The chain couples TRBV9 to TRBJ1-3; 9 bases fit TRBD1. Per the germline V gene, CDR1 is SGDLS and CDR2 is YYNGEE. This CDR3 has 16 amino acids. The V segment lost 0 bases and the J segment 2 bases; nucleotides outside the gene matches: 3. CDR3 residues: CASSVDRGQTGNTIYF. Written as DNA, the CDR3 is TGTGCCAGCAGCGTAGACAGGGGGCAAACTGGAAACACCATATATTTT.

Only one count was recorded for this clone. The V call is TRBV18, the J call TRBJ2-7; 11 positions agree with TRBD2. There are 15 residues in the CDR3. Germline lookup yields CDR1 KGHSH and CDR2 LQKENI. V lost 3 bases to trimming and J lost 2 bases; unmatched junction nucleotides: 3. The CDR3 DNA sequence: TGTGCCAGCTCACCGGCTAGCGGGGGGACCTACGAGCAGTACTTC. Protein product: CASSPASGGTYEQYF.

The V call is TRBV7-2, the J call TRBJ1-6; D gene ambiguous. Between the trimmed V and J ends, which lost 2 bases and 4 bases, there was a span of 12 bases. The CDR3 is 16 residues long. In germline, CDR1 is SGHTA, CDR2 FQGNSA. CDR3 sequence: CASSLSRSPYNSPLHF. The CDR3 coding sequence is TGTGCCAGCAGCTTATCAAGATCCCCTTATAATTCACCCCTCCACTTT.

The V gene is TRBV15, the J gene TRBJ2-7; a possible D gene is TRBD2 (6 bases). This CDR3 region has 15 residues. V was trimmed by 3 bases and J by 7 bases, leaving 19 bases between them. Germline loops: CDR1 LNHNV, CDR2 YYDKDF (reference sequence). CDR3 sequence: CATSSLWTTRGEQYF. For the CDR3, the DNA is TGTGCCACCAGCAGCCTGTGGACTACCCGGGGTGAGCAGTACTTC.

This clone was recorded once. The rearrangement joins TRBV7-2 to TRBJ1-5, with TRBD1 as a possible D gene (5 bases). The CDR3 loop spans 16 amino acids. With 3 bases removed from V and 1 base from J, the gap between germline ends came to 13 bases. CDR1 is SGHTA, CDR2 FQGNSA, per germline. The CDR3 bases are TGTGCCAGCAGCTTGCTGGGACCGCTCAGCAATCAGCCCCAGCATTTT. Protein: CASSLLGPLSNQPQHF.